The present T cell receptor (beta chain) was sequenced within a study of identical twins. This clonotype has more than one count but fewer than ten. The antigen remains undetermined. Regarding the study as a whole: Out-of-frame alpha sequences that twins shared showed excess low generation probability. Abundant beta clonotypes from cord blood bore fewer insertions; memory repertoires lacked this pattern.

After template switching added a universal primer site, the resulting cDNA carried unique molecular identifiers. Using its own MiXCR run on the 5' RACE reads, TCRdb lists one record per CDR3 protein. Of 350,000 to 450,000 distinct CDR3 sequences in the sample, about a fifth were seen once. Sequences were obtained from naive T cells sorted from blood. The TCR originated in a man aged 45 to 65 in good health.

DNA for the CDR3: TGCAGCGTTGCGAGGGGCGTGGGTGAAAAACTGTTTTTT. Its protein product is CSVARGVGEKLFF. This chain joins TRBV29-1 and TRBJ1-4; D possibly corresponds to TRBD1 (5 bases). Germline V lookup: CDR1 SQVTM, CDR2 ANQGSEA. The CDR3 is 13 amino acids. Deletions cut 4 bases from V and 7 bases from J, with 13 bases between.